Below are 30 T cell receptor beta chains sequenced from a single sample in a study of blood T cell repertoires in COVID-19. Assay used: immunoSEQ multiplex PCR; TCRdb lists only in-frame clones, some missing. Of about 220,000 clones listed, 84% are singletons. Sequenced input: peripheral blood. The receptors stem from a man in his forties or fifties with active or convalescent COVID-19.

J is TRBJ1-1 and V is TRBV12-1. TRBV12-1 is labeled a pseudogene. The CDR3 consists of 16 residues. Here the CDR3 DNA reads TGTGCCAGCAGCTCCCGGGGGGCGTCCATGAACACTGAAGCTTTCTTT. Amino acid sequence: CASSSRGASMNTEAFF.

The V call is TRBV2, the J call TRBJ2-7; the D gene is possibly TRBD1 (6 bases). V was cut by 7 bases and J by 0 bases, with 13 bases left in between. The germline CDR1 and CDR2 sequences are SNHLY and FYNNEI. The CDR3 has 14 residues. In nucleotides, the CDR3 is TGTGCCAGCACTAAAGACAGGTTCTCCTACGAGCAGTACTTC. Amino acid sequence: CASTKDRFSYEQYF.

This clone was recorded a few times. The V gene is TRBV15, the J gene TRBJ2-3, with 7 bases lining up with TRBD2. The junction had 6 bases not matched to a gene; V was cut back by 2 bases and J by 4 bases. The CDR3 consists of 15 residues. CDR1 LNHNV and CDR2 YYDKDF come from the germline V gene (reference sequence). CDR3 residues: CATSRSGLEADTQYF. Written as DNA, the CDR3 is TGTGCCACCAGCAGATCCGGACTAGAGGCAGATACGCAGTATTTT.

The DNA for the CDR3 is TGTGCCAGCAGCTTAGTAGGGGTGATCGATGAGCAGTTCTTC. Translated: CASSLVGVIDEQFF. The chain combines TRBV7-2 with TRBJ2-1; maybe TRBD1 (5 bases). Germline V gene sequence: CDR1 SGHTA, CDR2 FQGNSA. Trimming left V 1 base short and J 8 bases short, with 12 bases between. The CDR3 is 14 residues long. Full variable domain (missing parts from reference TRBV7-2 and TRBJ2-1): GAGVSQSPSNKVTEKGKDVELRCDPISGHTALYWYRQSLGQGLEFLIYFQGNSAPDKSGLPSDRFSAERTGGSVSTLTIQRTQQEDSAVYLCASSLVGVIDEQFFGPGTRLTVL.

The chain employs TRBV12-3 or TRBV12-4 and TRBJ1-2; a weak D match, TRBD1 (5 bases). The germline V and J ends were trimmed by 1 base and 8 bases, with 11 bases remaining between them. This CDR3 spans 13 amino acids. This chain's CDR3 is CASSLVRVGGYTF. The CDR3 DNA reads as TGTGCCAGCAGTTTAGTCAGGGTTGGCGGCTACACCTTC.

The rearrangement uses TRBV20-1 and TRBJ2-1; D is unclear. This CDR3 is built from 11 residues. Looked up from germline, CDR1 is DFQATT and CDR2 is SNEGSKA (reference sequence). V was cut by 8 bases and J by 3 bases, with 8 bases left in between. CDR3 region: CSPNSYNEQFF. The CDR3 bases are TGCAGTCCAAACAGCTACAATGAGCAGTTCTTC.

In DNA form, the CDR3 reads TGCGCCAGCAGCCAACCTGACAGGGGCGATCAGCCCCAGCATTTT. It yields the protein CASSQPDRGDQPQHF. The chain employs TRBV4-1 and TRBJ1-5, with TRBD1 identical over 8 bases. Germline CDR1 MGHRA, CDR2 YSYEKL. The CDR3 covers 15 residues. The V and J ends lost 2 bases and 5 bases, in that order; junction bases with no gene match: 5.

This chain joins TRBV18 and TRBJ2-7; 13 bases line up with TRBD2. Germline V gives CDR1 KGHSH, CDR2 LQKENI. The CDR3 length is 15 residues. V dropped 4 bases and J dropped 5; count of bases not matched to a gene: 5. CDR3 protein: CASSRTSGSSHEQYF. In nucleotides, the CDR3 is TGTGCCAGCTCACGGACTAGCGGGAGTTCCCACGAGCAGTACTTC.

The chain carries TRBV18 and TRBJ1-2, with TRBD1 identical over 10 bases. The V segment lost 4 bases and the J segment 8 bases; nucleotides outside the gene matches: 4. The CDR3 has 13 residues. In germline, CDR1 is KGHSH, CDR2 LQKENI. CDR3 amino acids: CASSLRDRGGYTF. The DNA for the CDR3 is TGTGCCAGCTCACTCCGGGACAGGGGAGGCTACACCTTC.

V gene TRBV14 combines with J gene TRBJ2-3; TRBD2 aligns across 12 bases. Looked up from germline, CDR1 is SGHDN and CDR2 is FVKESK. CDR3 size: 18 residues. The V segment lost 3 bases and the J segment 2 bases; nucleotides outside the gene matches: 9. CDR3: CASSQVTSGGRYTDTQYF. For the CDR3, the DNA is TGTGCCAGCAGCCAGGTGACTAGCGGGGGCCGCTACACAGATACGCAGTATTTT.

The rearrangement links TRBV28 to TRBJ2-7; the match to TRBD2 covers 7 bases. V shed 6 bases, J shed 7 bases, and the junction held 12 bases outside the gene matches. The germline V gene encodes CDR1 MDHEN and CDR2 SYDVKM. The CDR3 consists of 14 residues. The CDR3 sequence: CASRRWTLGGEQYF. In nucleotides, the CDR3 is TGTGCCAGCAGGAGGTGGACCCTCGGGGGGGAGCAGTACTTC.

The V call is TRBV7-8, the J call TRBJ2-1; a weak D match, TRBD2 (5 bases). CDR3 length: 15 residues. Germline loops: CDR1 SGHVS, CDR2 FQNEAQ. The germline V and J ends were trimmed by 3 bases and 4 bases, with 13 bases remaining between them. CDR3 loop: CASSFFGNRYNEQFF. CDR3 DNA: TGTGCCAGCAGCTTTTTCGGGAACCGATACAATGAGCAGTTCTTC.

The CDR3 loop reads CASSSGQGGTYEQYF. DNA for the CDR3: TGTGCCAGCAGCTCCGGACAGGGAGGAACCTACGAGCAGTACTTC. The V call is TRBV7-2, the J call TRBJ2-7; 8 bases are shared with TRBD1. This CDR3 has 15 residues. Unmatched junction bases numbered 7, after V lost 4 bases and J lost 2 bases. Germline CDR1 and CDR2: SGHTA and FQGNSA.

This sequence joins TRBV5-5 and TRBJ2-7; maybe TRBD1 (6 bases). V was shortened by 2 bases and J by 2 bases, with 8 bases between the two germline ends. Germline V lookup: CDR1 SGHKS, CDR2 YYEKEE (reference sequence). The CDR3 length is 13 residues. The CDR3, as DNA: TGTGCCAGCAGCTTTGACAGGCCCTACGAGCAGTACGTC. Its translation is CASSFDRPYEQYV.

The rearrangement uses TRBV5-1 and TRBJ2-5, with TRBD2 matching 8 bases. Germline V gene lookup returns CDR1 SGHRS and CDR2 YFSETQ. Germline trimming cut 4 bases from V and 1 base from J; bases unmatched to any gene: 15. The length of the CDR3 is 18 residues. The CDR3 here is CASSPGVFASGFQETQYF. DNA for the CDR3: TGCGCCAGCAGCCCGGGGGTATTCGCTAGCGGGTTCCAAGAGACCCAGTACTTC. Full variable domain (rest looked up from reference TRBV5-1 and TRBJ2-5): KAGVTQTPRYLIKTRGQQVTLSCSPISGHRSVSWYQQTPGQGLQFLFEYFSETQRNKGNFPGRFSGRQFSNSRSEMNVSTLELGDSALYLCASSPGVFASGFQETQYFGPGTRLLVL.

This chain connects TRBV3-1 (or the pseudogene TRBV3-2) to TRBJ2-5, with 12 bases lining up with TRBD2. Germline-derived CDR1 and CDR2 are LGHDT and YNNKEL (reference sequence). Losses at the gene ends were 6 bases for V and 5 bases for J; bases not matched to a gene: 7. The CDR3 has 15 amino acids. CDR3 DNA sequence: TGTGCCAGCAGTCATCTAGCGGGGGGGCGGGAGACCCAGTACTTC. Amino acids: CASSHLAGGRETQYF.

The rearrangement uses TRBV28 and TRBJ1-5; the match to TRBD1 covers 8 bases. The CDR3 covers 14 residues. The germline gives CDR1 MDHEN, CDR2 SYDVKM. With V trimmed by 5 bases and J by 4 bases, 4 bases remained unmatched. The CDR3 here is CASSDRGGNQPQHF. In nucleotides, the CDR3 is TGTGCCAGCAGTGACAGGGGTGGAAATCAGCCCCAGCATTTT.

Notes on this clone: Other DNA sequences from this sample encode an identical CDR3 as well. J is TRBJ2-2 and V is TRBV10-2, with D uncertain. Germline V CDR1 and CDR2: WSHSY, SAAADI. Trimming cost V 6 bases and J 2 bases, with 4 bases left between them. CDR3 length equals 12 residues. CDR3 DNA sequence: TGCGCCAGCAGGGGCAACACCGGGGAGCTGTTTTTT. Translating gives CASRGNTGELFF.

The chain combines TRBV7-2 with TRBJ2-3, with 9 bases matching TRBD2. The CDR3 has 17 amino acids. CDR1 and CDR2 from the germline V gene are SGHTA and FQGNSA. V dropped 5 bases and J dropped 4; count of bases not matched to a gene: 13. CDR3 nucleotides: TGTGCCAGCAGCACAACTCTCAAGCGGGGGGTTTCAGATACGCAGTATTTT. Encoded protein: CASSTTLKRGVSDTQYF.

The chain couples TRBV3-1 (or the pseudogene TRBV3-2) to TRBJ2-7, with 8 bases lining up with TRBD1. The CDR3 is made up of 16 amino acids. The germline V gene encodes CDR1 LGHDT and CDR2 YNNKEL (reference sequence). The ends lost 2 bases at V and 1 base at J; junction bases unmatched: 7. The CDR3 loop is CASSQQGADGSYEQYF. As DNA, the CDR3 is TGTGCCAGCAGCCAACAGGGGGCGGACGGGTCCTACGAGCAGTACTTC.

J is TRBJ1-4 and V is TRBV4-3; D unclear. Germline CDR1 reads LGHNA; CDR2 reads YSLEER. V gave up 1 base and J gave up 0 bases, with 12 bases separating them. CDR3 size: 17 residues. The CDR3 DNA reads as TGCGCCAGCAGCCAAGGAGTAGCGGTGGCAACTAATGAAAAACTGTTTTTT. Residues: CASSQGVAVATNEKLFF.

The chain couples TRBV9 to TRBJ1-3; D might be TRBD1 (5 bases). Deletions cut 3 bases from V and 4 bases from J, with 14 bases between. This CDR3 spans 15 amino acids. Germline V gene lookup returns CDR1 SGDLS and CDR2 YYNGEE. CDR3 loop: CASSDLRAGGNTIYF. DNA of the CDR3: TGTGCCAGCAGCGATCTCAGGGCGGGGGGAAACACCATATATTTT.

V is TRBV9 and J is TRBJ1-1; 7 bases map to TRBD1. The CDR3 totals 16 residues. Germline values: CDR1 SGDLS, CDR2 YYNGEE. V lost 4 bases to trimming and J lost 5 bases; unmatched junction nucleotides: 14. The CDR3 loop is CASSPQLNRGGTEAFF. CDR3 DNA sequence: TGTGCCAGCAGCCCCCAGTTGAACAGGGGAGGAACTGAAGCTTTCTTT.

This sequence joins TRBV7-4 and TRBJ1-5, with 9 bases fitting TRBD1. Unmatched junction bases numbered 16, after V lost 7 bases and J lost 3 bases. This CDR3 has 18 amino acids. Germline lookup yields CDR1 SGHVT and CDR2 SQSDAQ. The CDR3 coding sequence is TGTGCCAGCACCTCCCGTGGGAGGAACAGGGGGCCCAATCAGCCCCAGCATTTT. The encoded protein is CASTSRGRNRGPNQPQHF.

The CDR3 nucleotides read TGTGCCAGCAGCGCCTTCCTTGGGTACAGGGAGCAGTTCTTC. Translation gives CASSAFLGYREQFF. The chain combines TRBV7-9 with TRBJ2-1, with D perhaps TRBD1 (5 bases). Looked up from germline, CDR1 is SEHNR and CDR2 is FQNEAQ (reference sequence). Trimming cost V 5 bases and J 10 bases, with 18 bases left between them. The CDR3 consists of 14 residues.

The rearrangement links TRBV18 to TRBJ2-7; 8 positions match TRBD1. The V and J ends lost 5 bases and 4 bases, in that order; junction bases with no gene match: 7. The V gene's germline CDR1 is KGHSH and CDR2 LQKENI. This CDR3 comprises 14 residues. The CDR3 DNA follows: TGTGCCAGCTCATCTACAGGGGGGAGATACGAGCAGTACTTC. As protein: CASSSTGGRYEQYF. The variable domain in full, with the rest retrieved from reference TRBV18 and TRBJ2-7, is NAGVMQNPRHLVRRRGQEARLRCSPMKGHSHVYWYRQLPEEGLKFMVYLQKENIIDESGMPKERFSAEFPKEGPSILRIQQVVRGDSAAYFCASSSTGGRYEQYFGPGTRLTVT.

V and J are TRBV15 and TRBJ2-7; D not certain. Trimming took off 3 bases at V and 7 bases at J, with 10 bases between the two ends. The germline gives CDR1 LNHNV, CDR2 YYDKDF (reference sequence). The CDR3 is 12 amino acids. As DNA, the CDR3 is TGTGCCACCAGCAGCCCCAAGAGGGAGCAGTACTTC. It codes for CATSSPKREQYF.

The genes are TRBV5-1 and TRBJ2-7, with 9 bases fitting TRBD1. V trimming: 5 bases; J trimming: 3 bases; junction bases outside the gene matches: 6. Germline V CDR1 and CDR2: SGHRS, YFSETQ. The CDR3 contains 14 residues. The CDR3 sequence is CASRSGQGSYEQYV. As DNA, the CDR3 is TGCGCCAGCAGATCTGGACAGGGGAGCTACGAGCAGTACGTC.

The CDR3 here is CASSLSATSEQYF. Here the CDR3 DNA reads TGTGCCAGCAGTTTATCTGCGACTTCCGAGCAGTACTTC. The V gene is TRBV27, the J gene TRBJ2-7; D is unresolved. This CDR3 has 13 amino acids. V lost 0 bases to trimming and J lost 6 bases, with 9 bases between them. Germline assignment: CDR1 MNHEY and CDR2 SMNVEV (reference sequence).

The rearrangement links TRBV28 to TRBJ1-2; D is perhaps TRBD1 (6 bases). CDR1 MDHEN and CDR2 SYDVKM come from the germline V gene. CDR3 size: 14 residues. V was shortened by 6 bases and J by 4 bases, with 15 bases between the two germline ends. The CDR3: CASSLVQGAYGYTF. CDR3 coding DNA: TGTGCCAGCAGCCTCGTACAGGGAGCCTATGGCTACACCTTC.